This T cell receptor (beta chain) was documented in a study of T cell repertoires and Cas9 in healthy adults (dated by TCRdb to 2017 to 2018). About the full investigation: Within the CD4 and CD8 compartments, SpCas9-reactive T cells were assessed for multi-effector potency, cytotoxicity and lineage determination. The study looked at preexisting T cell immunity to the Streptococcus pyogenes Cas9 nuclease (SpCas9), which is used in CRISPR gene editing. General study outcomes and caveats: Proliferation and function of SpCas9-reactive effector T cells were reported to be mitigated in vitro by SpCas9-reactive regulatory T cells.

This clone showed up just once. The antigen it recognizes is unknown. No much larger clonotype is one base removed from it; base qualities were not supplied. The germline V gene encodes CDR1 MRHNA and CDR2 SNTAGT. For this chain, trimming is 4 bases at the V end and 0 bases at the J end, and the number of junction bases without a gene match is 16. Measured from the cysteine to the valine, the CDR3 is 19 residues long. The sequence is cut down to CDR3 DNA, 57 bases in frame from base 1. All of the donors in the study were healthy humans. Receptors were amplified or captured by the immunoSEQ multiplex PCR assay. TCRdb's version of the immuneACCESS table is confined to in-frame rearrangements and falls short of the full clone set. An unresolved V gene accounts for under half of the shortfall where checked; the remainder is of unknown origin. In all, the sample holds tens of thousands of clones, and roughly 92% of those were seen once. The ten largest account for 0.84% of the sample.

The receptor comes from a human donor in good health. The sample comprised CD4+ effector T cells (CD127+, CD25-, CD137-, CD154-) from PBMCs; culture status not recorded. The chain is encoded by TRBV6-4 joined to TRBJ2-7; 9 junctional bases match TRBD2. The sequence in DNA is TGTGCCAGCAGTGGGGGTTGCGGTTTAGCGGGGGTGACCTCCTACGAGCAGTACGTC. This translates into CASSGGCGLAGVTSYEQYV.